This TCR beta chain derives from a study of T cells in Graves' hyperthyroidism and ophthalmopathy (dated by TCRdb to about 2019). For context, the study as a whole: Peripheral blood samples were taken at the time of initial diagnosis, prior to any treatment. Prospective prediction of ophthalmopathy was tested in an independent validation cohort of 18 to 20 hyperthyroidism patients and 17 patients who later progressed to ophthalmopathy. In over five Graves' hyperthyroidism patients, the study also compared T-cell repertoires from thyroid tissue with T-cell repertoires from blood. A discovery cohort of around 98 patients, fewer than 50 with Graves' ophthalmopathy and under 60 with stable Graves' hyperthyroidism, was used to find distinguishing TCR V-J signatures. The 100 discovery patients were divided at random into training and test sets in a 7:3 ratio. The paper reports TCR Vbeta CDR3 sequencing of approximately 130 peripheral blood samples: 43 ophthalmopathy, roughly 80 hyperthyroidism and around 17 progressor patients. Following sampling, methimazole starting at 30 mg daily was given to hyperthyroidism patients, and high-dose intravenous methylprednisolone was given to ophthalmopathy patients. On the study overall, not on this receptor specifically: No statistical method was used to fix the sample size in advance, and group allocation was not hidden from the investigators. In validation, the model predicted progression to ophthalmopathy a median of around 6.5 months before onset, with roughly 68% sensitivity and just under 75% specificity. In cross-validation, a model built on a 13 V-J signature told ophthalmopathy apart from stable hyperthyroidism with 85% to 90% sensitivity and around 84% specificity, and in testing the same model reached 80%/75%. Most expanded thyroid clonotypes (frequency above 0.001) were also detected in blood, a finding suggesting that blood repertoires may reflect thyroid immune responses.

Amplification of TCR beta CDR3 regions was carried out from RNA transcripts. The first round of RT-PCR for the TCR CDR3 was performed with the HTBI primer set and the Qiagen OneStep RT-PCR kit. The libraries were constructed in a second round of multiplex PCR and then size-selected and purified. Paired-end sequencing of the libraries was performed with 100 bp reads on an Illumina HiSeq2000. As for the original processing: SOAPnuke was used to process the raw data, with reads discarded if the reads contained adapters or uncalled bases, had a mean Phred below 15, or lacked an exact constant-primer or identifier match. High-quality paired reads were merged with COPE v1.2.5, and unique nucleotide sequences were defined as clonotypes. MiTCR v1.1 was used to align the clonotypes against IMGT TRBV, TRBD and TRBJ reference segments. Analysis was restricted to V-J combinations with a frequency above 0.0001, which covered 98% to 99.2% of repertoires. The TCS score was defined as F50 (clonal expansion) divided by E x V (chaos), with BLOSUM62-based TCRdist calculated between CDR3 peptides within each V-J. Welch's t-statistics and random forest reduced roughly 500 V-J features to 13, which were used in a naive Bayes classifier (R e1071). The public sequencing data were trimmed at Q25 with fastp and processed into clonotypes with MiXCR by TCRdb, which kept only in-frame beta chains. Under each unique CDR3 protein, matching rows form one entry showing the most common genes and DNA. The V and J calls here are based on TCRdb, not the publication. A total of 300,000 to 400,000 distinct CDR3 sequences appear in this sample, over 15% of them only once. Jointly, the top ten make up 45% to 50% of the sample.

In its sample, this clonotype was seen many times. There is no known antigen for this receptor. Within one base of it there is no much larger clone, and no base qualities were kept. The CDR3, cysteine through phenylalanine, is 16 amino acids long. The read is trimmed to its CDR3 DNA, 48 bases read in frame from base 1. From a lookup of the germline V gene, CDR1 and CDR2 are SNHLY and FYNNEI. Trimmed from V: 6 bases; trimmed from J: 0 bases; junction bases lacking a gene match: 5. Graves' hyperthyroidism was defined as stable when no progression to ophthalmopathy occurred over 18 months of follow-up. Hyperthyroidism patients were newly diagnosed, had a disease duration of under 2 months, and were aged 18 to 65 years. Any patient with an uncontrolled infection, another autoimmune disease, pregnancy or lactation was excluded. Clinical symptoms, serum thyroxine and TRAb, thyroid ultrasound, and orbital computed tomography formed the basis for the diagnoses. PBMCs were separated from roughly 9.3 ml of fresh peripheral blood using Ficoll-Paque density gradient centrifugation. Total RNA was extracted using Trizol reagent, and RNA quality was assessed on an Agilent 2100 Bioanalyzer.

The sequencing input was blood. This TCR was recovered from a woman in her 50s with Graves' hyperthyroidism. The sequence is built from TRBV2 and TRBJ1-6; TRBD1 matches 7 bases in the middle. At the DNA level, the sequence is TGTGCCAGCAGCGGGACAGCGAGCTCCTATAATTCACCCCTCCACTTT. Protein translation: CASSGTASSYNSPLHF.